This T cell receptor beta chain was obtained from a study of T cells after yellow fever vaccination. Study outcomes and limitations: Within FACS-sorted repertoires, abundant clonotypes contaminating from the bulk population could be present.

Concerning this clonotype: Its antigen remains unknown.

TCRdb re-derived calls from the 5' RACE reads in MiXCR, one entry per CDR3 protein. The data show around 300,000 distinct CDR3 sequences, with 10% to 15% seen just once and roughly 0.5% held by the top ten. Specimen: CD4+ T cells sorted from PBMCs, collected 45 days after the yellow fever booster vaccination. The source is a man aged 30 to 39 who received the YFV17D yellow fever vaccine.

As DNA, the CDR3 is TGCAGTGGAGTTGGGAGCCTGTGGAGCTCCTACGAGCAGTACTTC. Its translation: CSGVGSLWSSYEQYF. This chain connects TRBV20-1 to TRBJ2-7; D may be TRBD2 (5 bases). This CDR3 has 15 residues. Germline loops: CDR1 DFQATT, CDR2 SNEGSKA (reference sequence). Trimming shortened V by 7 bases and J by 0 bases, and 19 bases separated the two germline ends.